The 25 T cell receptor beta chains listed next were all sequenced from one sample in a study of radiotherapy plus CTLA-4 blockade in lung cancer. Method: immunoSEQ multiplex PCR; TCRdb's copy keeps in-frame clones and lacks some. Of roughly 59,000 clones listed, 70% to 80% are singletons. The material sequenced was peripheral blood, taken from a patient treated with radiotherapy plus ipilimumab. The receptors here all came from a human donor with non-small cell lung cancer whose response to radiotherapy plus ipilimumab could not be evaluated.

In DNA form, the CDR3 reads TGTGCCAGCAGCTTTGACTATAATGAGCAGTTCTTC. This sequence encodes CASSFDYNEQFF. The rearrangement joins TRBV12-1 to TRBJ2-1; the DNA was not compared with TRBD2, the D call given in the table. TRBV12-1 is an annotated pseudogene. This CDR3 is built from 12 residues.

This chain connects TRBV9 to TRBJ2-3; TRBD2 matches at 7 bases. The CDR3 totals 18 residues. Germline CDR1 is SGDLS and CDR2 is YYNGEE. Unmatched junction bases numbered 14, after V lost 4 bases and J lost 0 bases. CDR3 sequence reads: CASSPRGLGGTSTDTQYF. The CDR3 DNA reads as TGTGCCAGCAGCCCACGCGGATTGGGAGGGACTAGCACAGATACGCAGTATTTT.

The chain is built from TRBV30 and TRBJ1-5, with D maybe TRBD1 (5 bases). This CDR3 has 13 residues. V lost 1 base, J lost 5 bases, and 9 bases lay in between. Germline CDR1 is GTSNPN and CDR2 is SVGIG (reference sequence). This CDR3 is CAWSGQNYQPQHF. As DNA, the CDR3 is TGTGCCTGGAGTGGACAGAACTATCAGCCCCAGCATTTT.

This chain links TRBV7-9 with TRBJ1-4, with no clear D. CDR3 size: 15 residues. V lost 5 bases, J lost 0 bases, and 10 bases lay in between. Germline V lookup: CDR1 SEHNR, CDR2 FQNEAQ (reference sequence). CDR3 in DNA: TGTGCCAGCAGCACTACGAGGGCAACTAATGAAAAACTGTTTTTT. This sequence encodes CASSTTRATNEKLFF.

J is TRBJ2-5 and V is TRBV27; TRBD1 agrees at 7 bases. CDR3 length equals 14 residues. Germline assignment: CDR1 MNHEY and CDR2 SMNVEV (reference sequence). The V gene end was trimmed by 2 bases and the J gene end by 2 bases; junction bases not matched to a gene: 2. The CDR3 bases are TGTGCCAGCAGTTTAAGGGGGCGACAAGAGACCCAGTACTTC. As protein: CASSLRGRQETQYF.

This chain connects TRBV11-1 to TRBJ1-1; TRBD1 is a possible D gene (6 bases). This CDR3 has 15 amino acids. Trimming removed 4 bases from V and 2 bases from J, with 14 bases in between. CDR1 is SGHAT and CDR2 is FQDESV in the germline V gene (reference sequence). CDR3 in amino acids: CASSYTSQGNTEAFF. The CDR3 nucleotides are TGTGCCAGCAGCTACACATCACAGGGTAACACTGAAGCTTTCTTT.

This chain uses TRBV29-1 with TRBJ2-2; D possibly corresponds to TRBD1 (5 bases). CDR3 length equals 15 residues. The V and J ends lost 6 bases and 1 base respectively, with 15 bases between them. CDR1 is SQVTM and CDR2 is ANQGSEA in the germline V gene. This CDR3 is CSVDIRGWNTGELFF. The CDR3 region has the DNA TGCAGCGTAGATATTAGGGGCTGGAACACCGGGGAGCTGTTTTTT.

The J gene is TRBJ1-2, the V gene TRBV6-1; D remains ambiguous. Germline CDR1 reads MNHNS; CDR2 reads SASEGT. CDR3 size: 12 residues. Trimming stripped 4 bases from V and 5 bases from J, with 8 bases between. The CDR3 loop is CASSGQVYGYTF. CDR3 nucleotides: TGTGCCAGCAGTGGGCAGGTTTATGGCTACACCTTC.

This sequence joins TRBV4-1 and TRBJ1-2; D is possibly TRBD1 (6 bases). Per the germline V gene, CDR1 is MGHRA and CDR2 is YSYEKL. V was cut by 0 bases and J by 4 bases, with 9 bases left in between. This CDR3 spans 14 amino acids. This CDR3 reads CASSQDRQVYGYTF. Written as DNA, the CDR3 is TGCGCCAGCAGCCAAGATCGACAGGTCTATGGCTACACCTTC.

This chain joins TRBV7-7 and TRBJ2-5; D might be TRBD2 (6 bases). The CDR3 has 15 amino acids. The germline gives CDR1 SSHAT, CDR2 FNYEAQ (reference sequence). The V and J ends lost 8 bases and 1 base respectively, with 17 bases between them. The chain's CDR3 is CASANSGEGQETQYF. The CDR3 DNA is TGTGCCAGCGCCAATAGCGGAGAAGGCCAAGAGACCCAGTACTTC.

The rearrangement links TRBV19 to TRBJ2-4; D may be TRBD1 (8 bases). Trimming removed 9 bases at V and 0 bases at J, with 21 bases between. The germline gives CDR1 LNHDA, CDR2 SQIVND (reference sequence). This CDR3 is built from 17 residues. CDR3: CASRGPGRGKAKNIQYF. The CDR3 DNA sequence: TGTGCCAGCAGGGGGCCAGGGAGGGGGAAAGCCAAAAACATTCAGTACTTC.

The genes are TRBV11-2 and TRBJ2-7, with TRBD2 identical over 7 bases. V shed 5 bases and J 0 bases; nucleotides not matched to a gene: 10. The germline V gene has CDR1 SGHAT and CDR2 FQNNGV. The CDR3 is 16 residues long. In nucleotides, the CDR3 is TGTGCCAGCAGCCTTTTGGGGGGGGGAGGCTCCTACGAGCAGTACTTC. Its protein product is CASSLLGGGGSYEQYF.

This clone was seen at least ten times. For the CDR3, the DNA is TGTGCCAGCAGGCCGACACTCCGGGACAATTCCTACGAGCAGTACTTC. Encoded protein: CASRPTLRDNSYEQYF. This rearrangement joins TRBV27 to TRBJ2-7, with TRBD1 as a possible D gene (6 bases). Trimming took 6 bases from V and 1 from J, leaving 19 bases between them. Germline V gene sequence: CDR1 MNHEY, CDR2 SMNVEV (reference sequence). This CDR3 has 16 residues.

Note on this clone: At one of its ends the junction is not consistent with the germline gene, which may arise from a read error. V gene TRBV4-1 combines with J gene TRBJ2-5; the match to TRBD2 covers 9 bases. Germline CDR1 is MGHRA and CDR2 is YSYEKL. This CDR3 region has 14 residues. For the CDR3, the DNA is TGTGCCAGCAGCCAAGAACTAGCGGGAGAGACCCAGTACTTC. It translates to CASSQELAGETQYF.

Only one count was recorded for this clone. The chain carries TRBV7-2 and TRBJ2-7; tentatively, D is TRBD2 (6 bases). Trimming shortened V by 5 bases and J by 0 bases, and 14 bases separated the two germline ends. This CDR3 spans 15 amino acids. CDR1 SGHTA and CDR2 FQGNSA come from the germline V gene. The CDR3 sequence is CASSIGTSPSYEQYF. CDR3 in DNA: TGTGCCAGCAGCATCGGGACTTCTCCCTCCTACGAGCAGTACTTC.

Only one count was recorded for this clone. The J gene is TRBJ1-1, the V gene TRBV7-9; TRBD1 agrees at 8 bases. The CDR3 has 15 amino acids. CDR1 is SEHNR, CDR2 FQNEAQ, per germline (reference sequence). Trimming removed 1 base from V and 1 base from J; junction bases left unmatched: 2. CDR3 region: CASSLVQGANTEAFF. The CDR3 nucleotides are TGTGCCAGCAGCTTAGTGCAGGGGGCGAACACTGAAGCTTTCTTT.

The J gene is TRBJ1-2, the V gene TRBV5-1, with D perhaps matching TRBD1 (6 bases). From germline, CDR1 is SGHRS and CDR2 YFSETQ. The CDR3 is made up of 12 amino acids. Trimming cost V 5 bases and J 3 bases, with 8 bases left between them. The CDR3 is CASRDSHYGYTF. The CDR3 DNA reads as TGCGCCAGCAGGGACAGCCACTATGGCTACACCTTC.

A remark on this clone: No conserved phenylalanine or tryptophan is present at the end of the CDR3, so a read error is the likely explanation. Because the CDR3's place on the DNA is in doubt, the DNA is left out and the CDR3 is given as listed by TCRdb. The chain is built from TRBV5-6 and TRBJ1-2; the tabulated D call, TRBD1, remains unverified against the DNA. CDR1 is SGHDT, CDR2 YYEEEE, per germline. The CDR3 length equals 11 residues, ends included. CDR3: CASSSARDSSC.

This chain uses TRBV29-1 with TRBJ1-2; D is possibly TRBD1 (5 bases). Germline CDR1 is SQVTM and CDR2 is ANQGSEA. The CDR3 consists of 12 residues. Trimming took 7 bases from V and 5 from J, leaving 14 bases between them. The CDR3, as DNA: TGCAGCGCCATGACAGTGAGGTATGGCTACACCTTC. Translation gives CSAMTVRYGYTF.

This clone was seen a handful of times. The genes are TRBV19 and TRBJ1-2; 10 bases are shared with TRBD1. CDR1 and CDR2 from the germline V gene are LNHDA and SQIVND (reference sequence). J gave up 4 bases and V 5 bases, and 7 bases lay outside the gene matches. This CDR3 spans 15 amino acids. CDR3: CASSLRQGAIYGYTF. The CDR3 region has the DNA TGTGCCAGTAGTCTCAGACAGGGGGCGATCTATGGCTACACCTTC.

This chain joins TRBV7-7 and TRBJ2-1, with D tentatively TRBD2 (6 bases). Per the germline V gene, CDR1 is SSHAT and CDR2 is FNYEAQ (reference sequence). V lost 4 bases, J lost 6 bases, and 16 bases lay in between. The CDR3 length is 15 residues. CDR3: CASSYGRGLGNEQFF. CDR3 bases: TGTGCCAGCAGCTACGGCCGGGGGTTAGGCAATGAGCAGTTCTTC.

This clone was seen only a few times. The chain is built from TRBV5-6 and TRBJ2-1; D may be TRBD2 (6 bases). The germline V gene encodes CDR1 SGHDT and CDR2 YYEEEE. V was shortened by 2 bases and J by 9 bases, with 15 bases between the two germline ends. This CDR3 comprises 14 residues. The CDR3 is CASSFLLAPAEQFF. In nucleotides, the CDR3 is TGTGCCAGCAGCTTTCTACTAGCTCCGGCTGAGCAGTTCTTC.

This chain joins TRBV5-1 and TRBJ1-6; D not resolved. There are 14 residues in the CDR3. V was trimmed by 0 bases and J by 8 bases, leaving 9 bases between them. Germline V gives CDR1 SGHRS, CDR2 YFSETQ. CDR3 protein: CASSLGAPDSPLHF. In DNA form, the CDR3 reads TGCGCCAGCAGCTTGGGGGCGCCGGATTCACCCCTCCACTTT.

This clone was picked up one time. The J gene is TRBJ2-7, the V gene TRBV30; TRBD1 matches at 12 bases. CDR1 and CDR2 from the germline V gene are GTSNPN and SVGIG (reference sequence). Germline trimming cut 1 base from V and 3 bases from J; bases unmatched to any gene: 16. This CDR3 contains 19 residues. The CDR3 spells CAWSGLPGQGAGEGYEQYF. The CDR3 DNA follows: TGTGCCTGGAGTGGGTTGCCGGGACAGGGGGCTGGCGAGGGCTACGAGCAGTACTTC.

The V gene is TRBV6-1, the J gene TRBJ2-7; 10 bases are shared with TRBD2. V lost 6 bases to trimming and J lost 0 bases; unmatched junction nucleotides: 2. This CDR3 spans 14 amino acids. In germline, CDR1 is MNHNS, CDR2 SASEGT. This CDR3 reads CASRRTSGSYEQYF. CDR3 sequence (DNA): TGTGCCAGCAGGAGGACTAGCGGCTCCTACGAGCAGTACTTC.